Below, 8 T cell receptor beta chains from the same sample are listed, as sequenced in a study of regulatory T cells in long-lasting Graves disease. Libraries of TCR beta came from iRepertoire HTBI primers plus Arm-PCR of CDR3 regions. In TCRdb, the multiplex PCR reads were re-called with MiXCR into one record per CDR3 protein. The sample holds about 440,000 distinct CDR3 sequences, about 15% seen once. The time point is: newly diagnosed GD, antithyroid drugs for less than 3 months. The TCR library was made from RNA extracted from PBMCs. A further study also used this sample, focusing on T cells in Graves' hyperthyroidism and ophthalmopathy.

The sample in question was peripheral blood mononuclear cells (PBMCs), obtained at new diagnosis, from a patient treated with antithyroid drugs. The receptors were sampled from a woman aged 25 to 45 with Graves disease.

This clonotype was seen a handful of times. The chain joins TRBV5-6 to TRBJ2-7; D ambiguous. Per the germline V gene, CDR1 is SGHDT and CDR2 is YYEEEE. The CDR3 is 13 residues long. V lost 5 bases, J lost 1 base, and 10 bases lay in between. The DNA of the CDR3 is TGTGCCAGCAGGCTATCGTCTTCCTACGAGCAGTACTTC. Translated, it gives CASRLSSSYEQYF.

This clonotype was picked up many times. The rearrangement links TRBV14 to TRBJ2-7, with TRBD2 matching 9 bases. Germline CDR1 reads SGHDN; CDR2 reads FVKESK. J was trimmed by 2 bases and V by 1 base; bases with no gene match: 3. The CDR3 consists of 15 residues. The CDR3 nucleotides read TGTGCCAGCAGCCAAGGAGCGGGAGGAGCCTACGAGCAGTACTTC. Its protein is CASSQGAGGAYEQYF.

This clonotype was seen more than once but under ten times. The chain employs TRBV5-6 and TRBJ1-2; D is ambiguous. CDR1 and CDR2 from the germline V gene are SGHDT and YYEEEE. V was pared by 2 bases and J by 8 bases, with 7 bases between. The CDR3 extends over 11 amino acids. The chain's CDR3 is CASSLGLGYTF. DNA for the CDR3: TGTGCCAGCAGCTTAGGATTAGGCTACACCTTC.

In this sample, this clonotype turned up a few times. The chain links TRBV29-1 to TRBJ1-1, with D perhaps matching TRBD1 (5 bases). The V end lost 0 bases, the J end lost 10 bases, and 12 bases lay between the germline ends. Per germline, CDR1 SQVTM and CDR2 ANQGSEA. This CDR3 is built from 12 residues. The DNA for the CDR3 is TGCAGCGTTGAAGATCCAGATAGGGGAGCTTTCTTT. Its protein is CSVEDPDRGAFF.

Ten or more counts support this clonotype. The chain couples TRBV12-3 or TRBV12-4 to TRBJ2-1; weak D call: TRBD1 (6 bases). V shed 5 bases and J shed 0 bases, with 17 bases lying between them. The CDR3 is 17 amino acids. Here the CDR3 DNA reads TGTGCCAGCAGTCCCCCCCGCGACAGGAGCTCCTACAATGAGCAGTTCTTC. This codes for CASSPPRDRSSYNEQFF.

V and J are TRBV12-3 or TRBV12-4 and TRBJ2-2; a weak D match, TRBD1 (6 bases). V lost 4 bases, J lost 4 bases, and 13 bases lay in between. This CDR3 has 15 residues. Here the CDR3 reads CASSYPGTTTGELFF. The CDR3 DNA reads TGTGCCAGCAGTTACCCCGGGACAACCACCGGGGAGCTGTTTTTT.

This clonotype was seen many times. The rearrangement uses TRBV7-9 and TRBJ1-3; D not certain. Germline V gene lookup returns CDR1 SEHNR and CDR2 FQNEAQ (reference sequence). The CDR3 contains 13 residues. Trimming removed 3 bases at V and 2 bases at J, with 5 bases between. The CDR3 coding sequence is TGTGCCAGCAGCTTCGGGACTGGAAACACCATATATTTT. This translates into CASSFGTGNTIYF.

The chain employs TRBV7-9 and TRBJ2-1; TRBD2 agrees at 9 bases. V dropped 3 bases and J dropped 6; count of bases not matched to a gene: 6. In germline, CDR1 is SEHNR, CDR2 FQNEAQ (reference sequence). This CDR3 contains 15 residues. The CDR3 is CASSLTAGGPNEQFF. CDR3 nucleotide sequence: TGTGCCAGCAGCTTGACAGCGGGAGGACCCAATGAGCAGTTCTTC.